The 6 T cell receptor beta chains below were found in one sample sequenced in a study of cytomegalovirus exposure and HLA in healthy donors (dated by TCRdb to the late 2010s). Receptors were amplified or captured by the immunoSEQ multiplex PCR assay. For the multiplex PCR, a mixture combining 60 forward primers for TCR Vbeta segments and 13 reverse primers for TCR Jbeta segments was used. TCRdb took over this immuneACCESS table, retaining in-frame rearrangements with V and J assigned. Such tables are incomplete; in checked studies, under half of the missing clones stem from an unresolved V gene, and the remainder is unexplained. The sample's clone listing holds tens of thousands of clones. The ten most abundant clones make up over 4% of the sample. The sequencing sample was made of PBMCs. The receptors were sampled from a woman in her 40s in good health and CMV-seropositive.

This chain uses TRBV28 with TRBJ2-1; possible D gene TRBD2, 5 bases. CDR1 is MDHEN and CDR2 is SYDVKM in the germline V gene. Deletions cut 1 base from V and 6 bases from J, with 10 bases between. The length of the CDR3 is 14 residues. In DNA form, the CDR3 reads TGTGCCAGCAGTTTATCCGGGAAAGTCAATGAGCAGTTCTTC. Residues: CASSLSGKVNEQFF.

The chain uses TRBV20-1 and TRBJ2-5, with D possibly matching TRBD2 (5 bases). The germline V gene encodes CDR1 DFQATT and CDR2 SNEGSKA (reference sequence). CDR3 length: 11 residues. The V end lost 1 base, the J end lost 5 bases, and 5 bases lay between the germline ends. The CDR3 is CSARGEETQYF. The CDR3, as DNA: TGCAGTGCTAGAGGGGAGGAGACCCAGTACTTC.

The chain recombines TRBV27 with TRBJ2-7, with 7 bases that match TRBD1. The V segment lost 4 bases and the J segment 5 bases; nucleotides outside the gene matches: 11. CDR3 length equals 15 residues. Per the germline V gene, CDR1 is MNHEY and CDR2 is SMNVEV (reference sequence). The CDR3, as DNA: TGTGCCAGCAGTTCGCGACAGGGATTGGGTGACGAGCAGTACTTC. It is translated as CASSSRQGLGDEQYF.

The rearrangement uses TRBV19 and TRBJ2-7; 12 positions agree with TRBD2. The V gene's germline CDR1 is LNHDA and CDR2 SQIVND (reference sequence). The CDR3 is made up of 15 amino acids. Trimming cost V 5 bases and J 2 bases; bases outside gene matches: 4. The CDR3: CASSWTSGNTYEQYF. The DNA for the CDR3 is TGTGCCAGTAGTTGGACTAGCGGGAACACCTACGAGCAGTACTTC. Together with reference TRBV19 and TRBJ2-7, the CDR3 gives the full variable domain: DGGITQSPKYLFRKEGQNVTLSCEQNLNHDAMYWYRQDPGQGLRLIYYSQIVNDFQKGDIAEGYSVSREKKESFPLTVTSAQKNPTAFYLCASSWTSGNTYEQYFGPGTRLTVT.

With regard to this clone: This CDR3 is also generated by other DNA sequences in the sample. The chain joins TRBV9 to TRBJ2-7; maybe TRBD2 (5 bases). Germline V gene data show CDR1 as SGDLS and CDR2 as YYNGEE. Trimming cost V 4 bases and J 3 bases, with 14 bases left between them. The CDR3 runs 14 residues. The CDR3 spells CASSLSAGRYEQYF. The CDR3, as DNA: TGTGCCAGCAGCTTATCCGCGGGTCGCTACGAGCAGTACTTC.

V usage is TRBV28 and J usage is TRBJ2-2; 9 positions match TRBD2. J gave up 4 bases and V 5 bases, and 8 bases lay outside the gene matches. Germline loops: CDR1 MDHEN, CDR2 SYDVKM. The CDR3 covers 16 residues. The CDR3 coding sequence is TGTGCCAGCAGTGTTGAGCGGGAGGTTGGCACCGGGGAGCTGTTTTTT. It encodes CASSVEREVGTGELFF.